These 11 T cell receptor beta chains originate from one sample sequenced in a study of blood T cells in healthy people across ages. Primers used in a second PCR of roughly 6 to 12 cycles were a sample-barcoded 5' primer and a J-beta primer mix. MiXCR, applied by TCRdb to the 5' RACE reads, yields one record per CDR3 protein. In the table there are about 650,000 distinct CDR3 sequences, approximately 52% of which are singletons. Sequencing was done on a sample of blood. Source of these receptors: a woman of 80 years or more in good health.

At least ten counts were recorded for this clonotype. J is TRBJ2-7 and V is TRBV14; 8 bases fit TRBD1. Germline values: CDR1 SGHDN, CDR2 FVKESK. Trimming took 3 bases from V and 7 from J; bases not matched to a gene: 14. This CDR3 spans 16 amino acids. In DNA, the CDR3 is TGTGCCAGCAGCCAGACGGGACAGGTTTCCTTGGGAGAGCAGTACTTC. Residues: CASSQTGQVSLGEQYF.

This clonotype was seen at least ten times. The V and J genes are TRBV10-3 and TRBJ2-5; D is undetermined. The CDR3 contains 14 residues. V was cut by 4 bases and J by 5 bases, with 14 bases left in between. The germline V gene has CDR1 ENHRY and CDR2 SYGVKD. DNA for the CDR3: TGTGCCATCAGTGGCCTAATGGGTCAGGAGACCCAGTACTTC. Encoded protein: CAISGLMGQETQYF.

The rearrangement uses TRBV27 and TRBJ2-7; TRBD1 is a possible D gene (5 bases). There are 13 residues in the CDR3. The ends were cut back, 5 bases at V and 4 bases at J, with 12 bases in the middle. CDR1 is MNHEY and CDR2 is SMNVEV in the germline V gene (reference sequence). CDR3 in DNA: TGTGCCAGCAGTCCTATCCCAGGGTACGAGCAGTACTTC. It is translated as CASSPIPGYEQYF.

This clonotype came up once. A read error is possible here, since a much larger clone lies one base away. This rearrangement joins TRBV19 to TRBJ2-4, with no clear D. With 6 bases removed from V and 13 bases from J, the gap between germline ends came to 19 bases. The CDR3 is 13 residues long. Germline CDR1 LNHDA, CDR2 SQIVND (reference sequence). CDR3 sequence: CASRGTDTYKQYF. The CDR3 bases are TGTGCCAGTAGGGGCACGGATACCTACAAGCAGTACTTC. Variable domain in full (rest from reference TRBV19 and TRBJ2-4): DGGITQSPKYLFRKEGQNVTLSCEQNLNHDAMYWYRQDPGQGLRLIYYSQIVNDFQKGDIAEGYSVSREKKESFPLTVTSAQKNPTAFYLCASRGTDTYKQYFGAGTRLSVL.

This clonotype was counted only a few times. Here the CDR3 DNA reads TGTGCCAGCAGTCCCGTACTCGGTCCAGATACGCAGTATTTT. It is translated as CASSPVLGPDTQYF. The rearrangement uses TRBV12-3 or TRBV12-4 and TRBJ2-3; D unresolved. V was shortened by 5 bases and J by 4 bases, with 13 bases between the two germline ends. The CDR3 consists of 14 residues.

This clonotype showed up many times. This chain links TRBV4-1 with TRBJ2-1; 8 bases line up with TRBD2. V gave up 8 bases and J gave up 2 bases; unmatched junction bases: 5. The CDR3 totals 14 residues. Looked up from germline, CDR1 is MGHRA and CDR2 is YSYEKL. CDR3 sequence: CASGGGTTYNEQFF. CDR3 coding DNA: TGCGCCAGCGGCGGGGGGACTACCTACAATGAGCAGTTCTTC.

This chain joins TRBV11-2 and TRBJ2-7; TRBD1 aligns across 10 bases. The germline V gene encodes CDR1 SGHAT and CDR2 FQNNGV. The trim removed 4 bases at V and 1 base at J, leaving 7 bases unmatched. This CDR3 is 16 amino acids long. CDR3 amino acids: CASSSRTGGESYEQYF. DNA for the CDR3: TGTGCCAGCAGCTCAAGGACAGGGGGAGAATCCTACGAGCAGTACTTC.

To note about this clonotype: One end of the junction fails to match germline, which may point to a read error. The rearrangement joins TRBV6-6 to TRBJ2-6; D is perhaps TRBD1 or TRBD2 (5 bases each). Germline lookup yields CDR1 MNHNY and CDR2 SVGAGI (reference sequence). The CDR3 consists of 17 residues. The CDR3 spells CASSYSAGSPGANALTF. In DNA form, the CDR3 reads TGTGCCAGCAGTTACTCGGCAGGGAGCCCTGGGGCCAACGCCCTGACTTTC.

The chain recombines TRBV5-6 with TRBJ1-2; D is unclear. The CDR3 consists of 16 residues. Germline V gene sequence: CDR1 SGHDT, CDR2 YYEEEE. Trimming pared 6 bases from V and 7 bases from J, leaving 25 bases between. The DNA of the CDR3 is TGTGCCAGCACCAAAGGTCGGTCGGCCCTAAGACGTGGCTACACCTTC. It encodes CASTKGRSALRRGYTF.

This clonotype turned up a few times. CDR3: CSAHRMGPSGNSYNEQYF. The CDR3 DNA reads TGCAGTGCTCATCGGATGGGGCCTAGCGGCAACTCCTACAATGAGCAGTACTTC. The chain carries TRBV20-1 and TRBJ2-1, with 7 bases matching TRBD2. Matching the DNA end better, TRBJ2-7 makes the J call doubtful. The CDR3 has 18 amino acids. The germline V gene has CDR1 DFQATT and CDR2 SNEGSKA (reference sequence).

This clonotype has only a few counts. This clone may be a read error of a much larger clone one base away. This sequence joins TRBV10-3 and TRBJ2-5; maybe TRBD1 (6 bases). V lost 10 bases to trimming and J lost 11 bases, with 23 bases between them. The CDR3 is 13 residues long. Germline V gene data show CDR1 as ENHRY and CDR2 as SYGVKD. CDR3 loop: CASRTGTHNEQYF. The DNA of the CDR3 is TGTGCCAGCAGAACAGGGACCCACAATGAGCAGTACTTC.